What follows are 23 T cell receptor beta chains derived from one specimen sequenced in a study of OX40 agonist ivuxolimab in advanced cancers. Sequencing was performed with immunoSEQ multiplex PCR; in TCRdb, only in-frame clones are kept and a portion is missing. This sample carries about 140,000 clones, around nine tenths of them seen once, and the ten largest clones take 1.1%. Sequenced here: CD4+ or CD8+ T cells sorted from blood, sampled in a trial of the OX40 agonist ivuxolimab. These receptors were obtained from an adult with an advanced solid tumor such as melanoma, head and neck, liver or kidney cancer.

Concerning this clone: The junction and the germline gene differ at one end; a read error may be behind it. The chain recombines TRBV6-6 with TRBJ2-7; tentative D call: TRBD2 (6 bases). Looked up from germline, CDR1 is MNHNY and CDR2 is SVGAGI (reference sequence). The CDR3 spans 12 residues. The CDR3 DNA reads TGCGCCCGGGTGATGGAGGGGCGTGAGCAGTACTTC. Translated, it gives CARVMEGREQYF.

This rearrangement joins TRBV28 to TRBJ1-1; possible D gene TRBD1, 5 bases. The V end was cut by 5 bases, the J end by 0 bases, with 22 bases between. The CDR3 covers 18 residues. The germline V gene has CDR1 MDHEN and CDR2 SYDVKM. The CDR3 protein is CASSIYTGTAEMNTEAFF. Written as DNA, the CDR3 is TGTGCCAGCAGTATATACACCGGGACGGCTGAAATGAACACTGAAGCTTTCTTT.

The gene calls are TRBV27 and TRBJ2-7, with TRBD1 matching over 8 bases. V shed 2 bases, J shed 2 bases, and the junction held 8 bases outside the gene matches. The CDR3 sequence is 16 residues long. Germline V gene lookup returns CDR1 MNHEY and CDR2 SMNVEV (reference sequence). CDR3 DNA: TGTGCCAGCAGTTTAGCTGCAGGGGGCAAGCCCTACGAGCAGTACTTC. It specifies CASSLAAGGKPYEQYF.

The rearrangement links TRBV19 to TRBJ1-1; 12 nucleotides agree with TRBD1. The V gene's germline CDR1 is LNHDA and CDR2 SQIVND (reference sequence). This CDR3 comprises 15 residues. V shed 6 bases, J shed 5 bases, and the junction held 7 bases outside the gene matches. CDR3 in amino acids: CASSRGTGGRTEAFF. DNA for the CDR3: TGTGCCAGTAGCCGTGGGACAGGGGGCAGGACTGAAGCTTTCTTT.

This chain links TRBV5-1 with TRBJ1-1, with D perhaps TRBD1 (5 bases). CDR1 is SGHRS and CDR2 is YFSETQ in the germline V gene. V dropped 0 bases and J dropped 1 base, with 16 bases sitting between them. The CDR3 is 17 amino acids. CDR3 DNA: TGCGCCAGCAGCTTGGCCATTGTGACAGACAGGAACACTGAAGCTTTCTTT. Translating it yields CASSLAIVTDRNTEAFF.

The chain couples TRBV5-1 to TRBJ1-6; 10 bases align to TRBD1. V shed 4 bases and J 7 bases; nucleotides not matched to a gene: 8. Germline loops: CDR1 SGHRS, CDR2 YFSETQ. The CDR3 runs 16 residues. The CDR3 here is CASSRMQGQGNSPLHF. In nucleotides, the CDR3 is TGCGCCAGCAGCCGGATGCAGGGACAGGGGAATTCACCCCTCCACTTT.

This chain uses TRBV6-5 with TRBJ2-7; D is undetermined. Germline-derived CDR1 and CDR2 are MNHEY and SVGAGI. The CDR3 has 13 residues. The V gene lost 0 bases and the J gene lost 4 bases, with 7 bases spanning the gap. Here the CDR3 DNA reads TGTGCCAGCAGTTACTCGGACGGTTACGAGCAGTACTTC. This translates into CASSYSDGYEQYF.

The rearrangement links TRBV10-3 to TRBJ1-2, with D perhaps matching TRBD1 (5 bases). This CDR3 contains 14 residues. The V end was cut by 4 bases, the J end by 4 bases, with 13 bases between. CDR1 and CDR2 from the germline V gene are ENHRY and SYGVKD. This chain's CDR3 is CAISVVDTTYGYTF. The CDR3, as DNA: TGTGCCATCAGTGTAGTGGACACCACCTATGGCTACACCTTC.

The chain joins TRBV30 to TRBJ1-5; no reliable D call. CDR1 is GTSNPN and CDR2 is SVGIG in the germline V gene (reference sequence). The CDR3 totals 14 residues. Trimming stripped 6 bases from V and 8 bases from J, with 20 bases between. CDR3 sequence reads: CACKSGFGQEPQHF. For the CDR3, the DNA is TGTGCCTGTAAAAGTGGGTTCGGCCAGGAGCCCCAGCATTTT.

This clone was picked up a small number of times. The rearrangement joins TRBV19 to TRBJ1-2; 9 bases align to TRBD1. Germline CDR1 LNHDA, CDR2 SQIVND (reference sequence). V was pared by 2 bases and J by 3 bases, with 4 bases of the junction left unmatched. The CDR3 runs 15 residues. This CDR3 is CASSIRGQGDYGYTF. The DNA of the CDR3 is TGTGCCAGTAGTATAAGGGGACAGGGAGACTATGGCTACACCTTC.

CDR3: CASSLLAASGNTIYF. CDR3 nucleotide sequence: TGTGCCAGCAGTTTGCTGGCAGCCTCTGGAAACACCATATATTTT. This sequence joins TRBV28 and TRBJ1-3, with D unclear. The germline CDR1 and CDR2 sequences are MDHEN and SYDVKM. The CDR3 has 15 amino acids. V lost 3 bases to trimming and J lost 0 bases, with 9 bases between them.

J is TRBJ2-7 and V is TRBV5-1; 8 nucleotides agree with TRBD2. The V segment lost 2 bases and the J segment 6 bases; nucleotides outside the gene matches: 10. Germline CDR1 reads SGHRS; CDR2 reads YFSETQ. CDR3 length: 15 residues. DNA of the CDR3: TGCGCCAGCAGCTTCCAGCGGGAGAATCCAGGCGAGCAGTACTTC. Encoded protein: CASSFQRENPGEQYF.

The chain employs TRBV6-4 and TRBJ2-1; tentatively, D is TRBD2 (5 bases). Trimming left V 5 bases short and J 1 base short, with 15 bases between. Germline CDR1 and CDR2: MRHNA and SNTAGT. The CDR3 loop spans 16 amino acids. The CDR3: CASSPGVASSYNEQFF. The CDR3 nucleotides read TGTGCCAGCAGTCCCGGGGTAGCCTCATCCTACAATGAGCAGTTCTTC.

The chain joins TRBV7-2 to TRBJ2-3; D perhaps matches TRBD1 (5 bases). V was trimmed by 5 bases and J by 0 bases, leaving 12 bases between them. This CDR3 comprises 15 residues. From germline, CDR1 is SGHTA and CDR2 FQGNSA. The CDR3 spells CASSLTGSSTDTQYF. The CDR3 coding sequence is TGTGCCAGCAGCCTTACAGGATCTAGCACAGATACGCAGTATTTT.

The gene calls are TRBV28 and TRBJ2-7; TRBD2 agrees at 15 bases. CDR1 is MDHEN, CDR2 SYDVKM, per germline. The CDR3 extends over 16 amino acids. With 4 bases clipped from V and 5 bases from J, the junction kept 6 bases outside the gene matches. The CDR3 coding sequence is TGTGCCAGCAGTTCGTGGACTAGCGGGAGGGGCCACGAGCAGTACTTC. Residues: CASSSWTSGRGHEQYF.

This chain uses TRBV7-9 with TRBJ2-1, with 7 positions matching TRBD2. This CDR3 has 15 residues. J was trimmed by 5 bases and V by 7 bases; bases with no gene match: 11. Germline loops: CDR1 SEHNR, CDR2 FQNEAQ (reference sequence). CDR3 in amino acids: CASTPLAGANNEQFF. In DNA, the CDR3 is TGTGCCAGCACCCCGCTTGCGGGAGCAAACAATGAGCAGTTCTTC.

Remarks on this clone: Other DNA sequences of this sample code for an identical CDR3. The rearrangement joins TRBV18 to TRBJ2-7, with TRBD1 identical over 9 bases. The CDR3 contains 15 residues. V lost 4 bases and J lost 4; bases outside the gene matches: 8. Per germline, CDR1 KGHSH and CDR2 LQKENI. The CDR3 nucleotides are TGTGCCAGCTCACACCCGGGACAGGGTGGTTACGAGCAGTACTTC. Its protein is CASSHPGQGGYEQYF. Combining the CDR3 with reference TRBV18 and TRBJ2-7 gives the whole variable domain NAGVMQNPRHLVRRRGQEARLRCSPMKGHSHVYWYRQLPEEGLKFMVYLQKENIIDESGMPKERFSAEFPKEGPSILRIQQVVRGDSAAYFCASSHPGQGGYEQYFGPGTRLTVT.

J is TRBJ2-2 and V is TRBV18; D ambiguous. This CDR3 region has 17 residues. The V end lost 0 bases, the J end lost 0 bases, and 11 bases lay between the germline ends. Germline V gene sequence: CDR1 KGHSH, CDR2 LQKENI. The CDR3 sequence is CASSPPSQIANTGELFF. The CDR3 nucleotides are TGTGCCAGCTCACCACCTTCGCAGATCGCGAACACCGGGGAGCTGTTTTTT.

The V gene is TRBV11-3, the J gene TRBJ2-2, with D unresolved. CDR3 length: 19 residues. Germline lookup yields CDR1 SGHNT and CDR2 YENEEA. V was shortened by 0 bases and J by 0 bases, with 17 bases between the two germline ends. The CDR3 protein is CASSLDLKYGSSNTGELFF. The CDR3 DNA reads TGTGCCAGCAGCTTAGATCTAAAGTATGGCAGTTCGAACACCGGGGAGCTGTTTTTT.

The chain joins TRBV5-1 to TRBJ2-1, with 12 bases fitting TRBD2. Per the germline V gene, CDR1 is SGHRS and CDR2 is YFSETQ. The CDR3 spans 17 residues. The V gene end was trimmed by 3 bases and the J gene end by 6 bases; junction bases not matched to a gene: 10. CDR3 sequence (DNA): TGCGCCAGCAGCTCCCGGTCACTAGCGGGAGGCCTCAATGAGCAGTTCTTC. The encoded protein is CASSSRSLAGGLNEQFF.

CDR3 sequence (DNA): TGTGCCAGCAGTTTACCGCCTCCTAGCGGCCCCTCCTACAATGAGCAGTTCTTC. Translated: CASSLPPPSGPSYNEQFF. The chain couples TRBV27 to TRBJ2-1, with TRBD2 matching 7 bases. The CDR3 has 18 amino acids. With V trimmed by 2 bases and J by 0 bases, 10 bases remained unmatched. Germline V gene lookup returns CDR1 MNHEY and CDR2 SMNVEV (reference sequence).

The chain couples TRBV5-1 to TRBJ2-3, with a tentative D call TRBD1 (5 bases). The germline V and J ends were trimmed by 6 bases and 1 base, with 15 bases remaining between them. Germline CDR1 is SGHRS and CDR2 is YFSETQ. The CDR3 covers 15 residues. The CDR3 sequence is CASTPAGPRTDTQYF. Written as DNA, the CDR3 is TGCGCCAGCACCCCTGCAGGGCCCCGCACAGATACGCAGTATTTT. The full variable domain, completed using reference TRBV5-1 and TRBJ2-3, is KAGVTQTPRYLIKTRGQQVTLSCSPISGHRSVSWYQQTPGQGLQFLFEYFSETQRNKGNFPGRFSGRQFSNSRSEMNVSTLELGDSALYLCASTPAGPRTDTQYFGPGTRLTVL.

J is TRBJ1-1 and V is TRBV5-1; D uncertain. The CDR3 is 15 residues long. Germline V gene data show CDR1 as SGHRS and CDR2 as YFSETQ. Trimming left V 0 bases short and J 4 bases short, with 13 bases between. CDR3 in DNA: TGCGCCAGCAGCTTGGTTGGCGGGGAAGGCACTGAAGCTTTCTTT. Translating it yields CASSLVGGEGTEAFF. Supplemented by reference TRBV5-1 and TRBJ1-1, the full variable domain reads KAGVTQTPRYLIKTRGQQVTLSCSPISGHRSVSWYQQTPGQGLQFLFEYFSETQRNKGNFPGRFSGRQFSNSRSEMNVSTLELGDSALYLCASSLVGGEGTEAFFGQGTRLTVV.